Below are 24 T cell receptor beta chains sequenced from a single sample in a study of T cells after posttransplantation cyclophosphamide. Repertoires were generated with immunoSEQ multiplex PCR, while TCRdb's copy carries only in-frame clones and drops some. The table lists roughly 70,000 clones, roughly 95% of them singletons. The sequenced sample was PBMCs. These TCRs come from a woman in her 30s in good health and a related stem cell transplant donor.

This clone showed up just a few times. The gene calls are TRBV5-4 and TRBJ2-2; no reliable D call. The CDR3 covers 13 residues. Germline V lookup: CDR1 SGHNT, CDR2 YYREEE (reference sequence). Trimming took off 0 bases at V and 7 bases at J, with 7 bases between the two ends. The CDR3 coding sequence is TGTGCCAGCAGCTTGGCGGGTATCGGGGAGCTGTTTTTT. It codes for CASSLAGIGELFF.

This sequence joins TRBV19 and TRBJ1-1, with D possibly matching TRBD1 (6 bases). V lost 5 bases and J 3 bases, leaving 16 bases between the germline ends. From germline, CDR1 is LNHDA and CDR2 SQIVND (reference sequence). The CDR3 has 15 residues. The CDR3 DNA is TGTGCCAGTAGTGGGGGCCGCGGTAGAGACACTGAAGCTTTCTTT. It codes for CASSGGRGRDTEAFF.

The chain employs TRBV5-1 and TRBJ2-7; weak D call: TRBD2 (6 bases). Germline CDR1 reads SGHRS; CDR2 reads YFSETQ. V gave up 4 bases and J gave up 2 bases, with 16 bases separating them. This CDR3 has 15 residues. The CDR3 sequence: CASSTGTPLTYEQYF. CDR3 in DNA: TGCGCCAGCAGCACTGGGACTCCGCTTACCTACGAGCAGTACTTC.

The chain employs TRBV5-6 and TRBJ2-5; D may be TRBD2 (6 bases). The CDR3 sequence is 13 residues long. Trimming removed 0 bases from V and 6 bases from J, with 9 bases in between. Germline values: CDR1 SGHDT, CDR2 YYEEEE. The chain's CDR3 is CASSLALAKTQYF. In nucleotides, the CDR3 is TGTGCCAGCAGCTTGGCACTAGCTAAGACCCAGTACTTC.

This chain joins TRBV28 and TRBJ2-7; TRBD1 is a possible D gene (6 bases). The V and J ends lost 1 base and 2 bases respectively, with 12 bases between them. The germline CDR1 and CDR2 sequences are MDHEN and SYDVKM. CDR3 length: 15 amino acids. The CDR3 reads CASSLSGAGAYEQYF. In DNA form, the CDR3 reads TGTGCCAGCAGTTTATCCGGGGCAGGGGCCTACGAGCAGTACTTC. Looking up the rest from reference TRBV28 and TRBJ2-7 gives the full variable domain: DVKVTQSSRYLVKRTGEKVFLECVQDMDHENMFWYRQDPGLGLRLIYFSYDVKMKEKGDIPEGYSVSREKKERFSLILESASTNQTSMYLCASSLSGAGAYEQYFGPGTRLTVT.

The chain is built from TRBV15 and TRBJ1-2, with a possible D match to TRBD1 (5 bases). V was trimmed by 6 bases and J by 2 bases, leaving 7 bases between them. CDR1 is LNHNV and CDR2 is YYDKDF in the germline V gene (reference sequence). The CDR3 totals 12 residues. CDR3 bases: TGTGCCACCAGGGGGGAGAACTATGGCTACACCTTC. Translating it yields CATRGENYGYTF. Full variable domain (remainder filled in from reference TRBV15 and TRBJ1-2): DAMVIQNPRYQVTQFGKPVTLSCSQTLNHNVMYWYQQKSSQAPKLLFHYYDKDFNNEADTPDNFQSRRPNTSFCFLDIRSPGLGDTAMYLCATRGENYGYTFGSGTRLTVV.

Worth noting for this clone: At one end, the junction sequence differs from germline, possibly due to a read error. The rearrangement joins TRBV10-3 to TRBJ1-2; D may be TRBD1 (5 bases). The CDR3 is 15 residues long. From germline, CDR1 is ENHRY and CDR2 SYGVKD. CDR3 in amino acids: CAIREFRDPLVGYTF. In DNA, the CDR3 is TGTGCCATCAGAGAGTTCAGGGACCCACTGGTTGGCTACACCTTC.

This rearrangement joins TRBV11-2 to TRBJ2-7; 11 positions match TRBD1. After removal of 1 base from V and 5 bases from J, the junction contained 4 bases not matched to a gene. The germline V gene encodes CDR1 SGHAT and CDR2 FQNNGV. The CDR3 spans 15 residues. The CDR3 protein is CASSLGTGGFHEQYF. CDR3 nucleotides: TGTGCCAGCAGCTTAGGGACAGGGGGCTTCCACGAGCAGTACTTC.

This clone was observed a handful of times. V usage is TRBV27 and J usage is TRBJ1-5, with 12 bases that match TRBD1. There are 16 residues in the CDR3. V gave up 4 bases and J gave up 5 bases; unmatched junction bases: 6. Germline CDR1 and CDR2: MNHEY and SMNVEV (reference sequence). CDR3 sequence: CASSSGTGGTYQPQHF. The CDR3 DNA sequence: TGTGCCAGCAGTTCGGGGACAGGGGGCACCTATCAGCCCCAGCATTTT.

V is TRBV5-1 and J is TRBJ2-1; 7 nucleotides agree with TRBD2. V lost 4 bases, J lost 6 bases, and 7 bases stayed unmatched. CDR3 length: 14 amino acids. Germline values: CDR1 SGHRS, CDR2 YFSETQ. This CDR3 is CASSPGRGINEQFF. In DNA form, the CDR3 reads TGCGCCAGCAGCCCCGGGCGGGGGATCAATGAGCAGTTCTTC.

The chain couples TRBV5-1 to TRBJ2-6, with 8 bases matching TRBD1. With 0 bases clipped from V and 3 bases from J, the junction kept 5 bases outside the gene matches. The CDR3 runs 17 residues. Germline loops: CDR1 SGHRS, CDR2 YFSETQ. As DNA, the CDR3 is TGCGCCAGCAGCTTGGAGACAGGGGTGAATGGGGCCAACGTCCTGACTTTC. This translates into CASSLETGVNGANVLTF.

This chain links TRBV30 with TRBJ1-2; D is undetermined. With 2 bases removed from V and 8 bases from J, the gap between germline ends came to 12 bases. The CDR3 is made up of 12 amino acids. Germline V gene lookup returns CDR1 GTSNPN and CDR2 SVGIG (reference sequence). Written as DNA, the CDR3 is TGTGCCTGGAGTTCTCTTGGTAGAGGCTACACCTTC. The encoded protein is CAWSSLGRGYTF.

V and J are TRBV6-1 and TRBJ2-3; 10 positions match TRBD2. The CDR3 loop spans 18 amino acids. The germline CDR1 and CDR2 sequences are MNHNS and SASEGT. Trimming took 4 bases from V and 0 from J; bases not matched to a gene: 10. The CDR3: CASSVVGSGGASTDTQYF. In nucleotides, the CDR3 is TGTGCCAGCAGTGTGGTCGGAAGCGGGGGGGCGAGCACAGATACGCAGTATTTT.

The V call is TRBV7-2, the J call TRBJ1-1, with a possible D match to TRBD1 (6 bases). The CDR3 contains 15 residues. Looked up from germline, CDR1 is SGHTA and CDR2 is FQGNSA. Trimming stripped 5 bases from V and 1 base from J, with 14 bases between. In DNA, the CDR3 is TGTGCCAGCAGCCCCCAGGGGTTGACGAACACTGAAGCTTTCTTT. It encodes CASSPQGLTNTEAFF.

The CDR3 is CASSLTYPATPSYGYTF. The CDR3 region has the DNA TGTGCCAGCAGCTTAACGTATCCTGCGACACCTTCCTATGGCTACACCTTC. The chain carries TRBV7-2 and TRBJ1-2; no clear D gene. V lost 2 bases to trimming and J lost 4 bases, with 20 bases between them. Germline V gene data show CDR1 as SGHTA and CDR2 as FQGNSA. CDR3 length: 17 residues.

J is TRBJ1-5 and V is TRBV28, with D hard to call. The CDR3 contains 13 residues. V lost 6 bases to trimming and J lost 3 bases, with 9 bases between them. Germline V gene sequence: CDR1 MDHEN, CDR2 SYDVKM. The CDR3 here is CASSSQTNQPQHF. In nucleotides, the CDR3 is TGTGCCAGCAGCTCCCAGACCAATCAGCCCCAGCATTTT.

The rearrangement links TRBV9 to TRBJ2-7; D gene unclear. V lost 0 bases and J 2 bases, leaving 6 bases between the germline ends. The germline gives CDR1 SGDLS, CDR2 YYNGEE. The CDR3 is 13 amino acids. CDR3 DNA sequence: TGTGCCAGCAGCGTAGGTTCTCCCTACGAGCAGTACTTC. The encoded protein is CASSVGSPYEQYF.

V gene TRBV6-1 combines with J gene TRBJ2-3; 13 nucleotides agree with TRBD2. CDR1 is MNHNS and CDR2 is SASEGT in the germline V gene. V lost 5 bases and J lost 4; bases outside the gene matches: 0. The CDR3 has 14 amino acids. CDR3 sequence: CASSTSGGADTQYF. CDR3 coding DNA: TGTGCCAGCAGTACTAGCGGGGGGGCAGATACGCAGTATTTT.

DNA for the CDR3: TGTGCCAGCAGCTTTCTGCAGGGTCGCGAGCAGTACTTC. It codes for CASSFLQGREQYF. The chain has TRBV7-9 and TRBJ2-7; TRBD1 might be the D (5 bases). Trimming took 3 bases from V and 6 from J, leaving 12 bases between them. CDR1 and CDR2 from the germline V gene are SEHNR and FQNEAQ (reference sequence). The length of the CDR3 is 13 residues.

The V gene is TRBV29-1, the J gene TRBJ2-3; D uncertain. Trimming took off 4 bases at V and 4 bases at J, with 9 bases between the two ends. This CDR3 has 12 residues. The germline CDR1 and CDR2 sequences are SQVTM and ANQGSEA. The CDR3 region has the DNA TGCAGCGTTGGTCAGGTCGCAGATACGCAGTATTTT. It is translated as CSVGQVADTQYF.

The J gene is TRBJ1-1, the V gene TRBV19; tentative D call: TRBD1 (6 bases). V was trimmed by 7 bases and J by 3 bases, leaving 18 bases between them. CDR3 length equals 15 residues. From germline, CDR1 is LNHDA and CDR2 SQIVND (reference sequence). In DNA, the CDR3 is TGTGCCAGTAATCAGGGGATTCTGCAGGACACTGAAGCTTTCTTT. Residues: CASNQGILQDTEAFF. The full variable domain, its missing parts supplied by reference TRBV19 and TRBJ1-1, is DGGITQSPKYLFRKEGQNVTLSCEQNLNHDAMYWYRQDPGQGLRLIYYSQIVNDFQKGDIAEGYSVSREKKESFPLTVTSAQKNPTAFYLCASNQGILQDTEAFFGQGTRLTVV.

The chain joins TRBV6-1 to TRBJ2-3; TRBD2 agrees at 8 bases. The CDR3 consists of 17 residues. The V and J ends lost 3 bases and 2 bases, in that order; junction bases with no gene match: 10. Germline V gene lookup returns CDR1 MNHNS and CDR2 SASEGT. The CDR3 DNA follows: TGTGCCAGCAGTGATGGGGGCGGGGGGACCTACACAGATACGCAGTATTTT. Protein: CASSDGGGGTYTDTQYF.

The chain uses TRBV18 and TRBJ2-5; 8 bases line up with TRBD1. Germline V gene sequence: CDR1 KGHSH, CDR2 LQKENI. V dropped 3 bases and J dropped 2; count of bases not matched to a gene: 2. The CDR3 length is 14 residues. DNA for the CDR3: TGTGCCAGCTCACCGACAGGGGTTCAAGAGACCCAGTACTTC. Encoded protein: CASSPTGVQETQYF.

The V and J genes are TRBV19 and TRBJ1-5; D is perhaps TRBD1 (5 bases). V lost 6 bases and J lost 0, with 12 bases in between. This CDR3 is 15 amino acids long. The germline V gene encodes CDR1 LNHDA and CDR2 SQIVND (reference sequence). The CDR3 DNA reads TGTGCCAGTAGGCTCGGGACGGCTAGCAATCAGCCCCAGCATTTT. Translated: CASRLGTASNQPQHF. The complete variable domain, with remaining parts taken from reference TRBV19 and TRBJ1-5, reads DGGITQSPKYLFRKEGQNVTLSCEQNLNHDAMYWYRQDPGQGLRLIYYSQIVNDFQKGDIAEGYSVSREKKESFPLTVTSAQKNPTAFYLCASRLGTASNQPQHFGDGTRLSIL.